Shown below are 3 T cell receptor beta chains from a single sample sequenced in a study of response to subunit inactivated influenza vaccine. From the RT-PCR reads, TCRdb called clonotypes with MiXCR, one entry per CDR3 protein. The repertoire holds 550,000 to 800,000 distinct CDR3 sequences, with around 14% as singletons. The sequencing here drew on PBMCs from blood, taken 14 to 15 days before vaccination. The receptors were gathered from a man aged 45-65 years who received an inactivated influenza vaccine.

This clonotype was picked up a small number of times. The chain links TRBV5-1 to TRBJ1-1, with 8 nucleotides matching TRBD1. The V gene's germline CDR1 is SGHRS and CDR2 YFSETQ. The CDR3 is 14 amino acids. The J segment lost 4 bases and the V segment lost 4 bases, leaving 6 bases of the junction unmatched. The CDR3 region has the DNA TGCGCCAGCAGCCAAGGACAGGGCCTCACTGAAGCTTTCTTT. Its protein product is CASSQGQGLTEAFF.

The V call is TRBV7-9, the J call TRBJ2-5, with D hard to call. Germline V CDR1 and CDR2: SEHNR, FQNEAQ (reference sequence). The CDR3 is 15 amino acids. V was shortened by 6 bases and J by 4 bases, with 18 bases between the two germline ends. The CDR3 DNA is TGTGCCAGCAGGCGAGACCGTCACGGGTCAGAGACCCAGTACTTC. Translation: CASRRDRHGSETQYF.

This rearrangement joins TRBV12-3 or TRBV12-4 to TRBJ2-7, with 7 nucleotides matching TRBD1. V was clipped by 4 bases and J by 3 bases; unmatched bases: 3. CDR3 length: 13 amino acids. The CDR3 region is CASSSTGYYEQYF. The DNA for the CDR3 is TGTGCCAGCAGTTCGACAGGGTACTACGAGCAGTACTTC.